Sequencing of this T cell receptor (beta chain) was carried out in a study of patients and donors after allogeneic stem cell transplantation. TCRdb recomputed calls from the RT-PCR reads with MiXCR, one row per CDR3 protein. The sample includes approximately 200,000 distinct CDR3 sequences, around two fifths of them seen just once. This clonotype showed up just a few times. The CDR3 loop spans 16 amino acids. The germline CDR1 and CDR2 sequences are SGHDT and YYEEEE. V was clipped by 6 bases and J by 6 bases, with 22 bases between them. The sequencing sample was made of blood, either unsorted or a sorted T cell fraction (not recorded which). This clonotype was obtained from a human donor who was either an allogeneic HSCT recipient or a stem cell or donor lymphocyte infusion donor (not recorded which). It is not recorded whose cells these are; they may come from a transplant donor. The chain links TRBV5-6 to TRBJ2-1; D might be TRBD1 or TRBD2, each matching 5 bases. The CDR3 region has the DNA TGTGCCAGCACACCAGGGACCATTGGTTTTAGCAATGAGCAGTTCTTC. Its protein is CASTPGTIGFSNEQFF.